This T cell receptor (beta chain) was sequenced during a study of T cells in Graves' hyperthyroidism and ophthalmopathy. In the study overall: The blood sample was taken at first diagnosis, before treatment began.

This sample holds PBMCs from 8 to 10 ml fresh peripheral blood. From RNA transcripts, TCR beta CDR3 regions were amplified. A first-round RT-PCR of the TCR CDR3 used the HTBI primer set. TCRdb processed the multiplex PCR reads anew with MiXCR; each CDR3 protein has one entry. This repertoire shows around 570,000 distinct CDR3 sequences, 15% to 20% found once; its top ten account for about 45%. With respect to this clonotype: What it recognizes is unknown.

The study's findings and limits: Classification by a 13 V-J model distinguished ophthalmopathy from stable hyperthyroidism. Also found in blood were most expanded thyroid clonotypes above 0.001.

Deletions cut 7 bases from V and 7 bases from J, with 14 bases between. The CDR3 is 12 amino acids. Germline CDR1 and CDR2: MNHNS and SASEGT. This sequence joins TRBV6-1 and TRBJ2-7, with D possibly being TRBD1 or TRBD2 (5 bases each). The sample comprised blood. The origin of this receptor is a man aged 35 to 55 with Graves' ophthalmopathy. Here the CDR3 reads CASTRDTGEQYF. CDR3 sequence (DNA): TGTGCCAGCACCAGGGATACGGGGGAGCAGTACTTC.